Listed here are 15 T cell receptor beta chains from one sample, sequenced in a study of post-analysis software for immune sequencing data. Presence of unique molecular identifiers characterized the TCR beta cDNA libraries. TCRdb itself ran the PCR reads through MiXCR, one entry per CDR3 protein. The data hold approximately 730,000 distinct CDR3 sequences, with 30% observed a single time. These receptors have no identified antigens. Whole-study results and caveats: There were four or five TRBV segments more frequent in patients than controls, and TRBV5-6, TRBV5-1 and TRBV20-1 were among them.

Sequencing used blood. The source of these receptors is a girl between 10 and 17 years old with multiple sclerosis.

The CDR3 spells CASSLDLVNEQFF. The CDR3 nucleotides read TGTGCCAGCAGCTTGGACCTAGTCAATGAGCAGTTCTTC. The rearrangement links TRBV7-9 to TRBJ2-1; the D is unclear. The CDR3 is made up of 13 amino acids. The germline gives CDR1 SEHNR, CDR2 FQNEAQ (reference sequence). Deletions cut 3 bases from V and 6 bases from J, with 9 bases between.

This clonotype was seen a handful of times. DNA of the CDR3: TGTGCCATCAGTGGGGTGGGACAGCATACAGATACGCAGTATTTT. Protein: CAISGVGQHTDTQYF. The rearrangement joins TRBV10-3 to TRBJ2-3; TRBD1 matches at 7 bases. The CDR3 extends over 15 amino acids. Germline CDR1 and CDR2: ENHRY and SYGVKD. V lost 4 bases to trimming and J lost 3 bases; unmatched junction nucleotides: 7.

This clonotype has only a few counts. The chain has TRBV7-8 and TRBJ2-1, with TRBD1 identical over 10 bases. CDR3 length: 20 residues. Germline lookup yields CDR1 SGHVS and CDR2 FQNEAQ. V gave up 3 bases and J gave up 9 bases; unmatched junction bases: 23. The CDR3 DNA is TGTGCCAGCAGCTTCAAGGGCTGGGTCCAGGGACAGGGGAAGTTAGGTGAGCAGTTCTTC. It yields the protein CASSFKGWVQGQGKLGEQFF.

This clonotype has just a few counts. The V gene is TRBV29-1, the J gene TRBJ2-3; a possible D gene is TRBD1 (6 bases). In germline, CDR1 is SQVTM, CDR2 ANQGSEA. CDR3 length: 12 residues. The CDR3 sequence is CNHLARGDTQYF. The CDR3 DNA reads as TGCAACCACTTAGCAAGGGGGGATACGCAGTATTTT.

This clonotype has only a few counts. The CDR3 DNA reads as TGTGCCAGTAGTATAGGTAGCCCAGATACGCAGTATTTT. Its protein product is CASSIGSPDTQYF. The gene calls are TRBV19 and TRBJ2-3; D call uncertain. Per germline, CDR1 LNHDA and CDR2 SQIVND (reference sequence). V was clipped by 1 base and J by 4 bases, with 6 bases between them. The CDR3 is 13 amino acids.

The rearrangement links TRBV7-2 to TRBJ2-3, with 9 bases identical to TRBD1. V gave up 2 bases and J gave up 4 bases; unmatched junction bases: 7. CDR1 SGHTA and CDR2 FQGNSA come from the germline V gene. The CDR3 spans 16 residues. In nucleotides, the CDR3 is TGTGCCAGCAGCTTAAAGGGACAGGGAAAGGCAGATACGCAGTATTTT. Its translation is CASSLKGQGKADTQYF.

This clonotype was picked up a small number of times. The rearrangement joins TRBV6-1 to TRBJ1-5; a possible D gene is TRBD1 (5 bases). V gave up 6 bases and J gave up 6 bases, with 12 bases separating them. This CDR3 comprises 13 residues. Germline loops: CDR1 MNHNS, CDR2 SASEGT. In DNA, the CDR3 is TGTGCCAGCAGGGTGGGGGGAACTCAGCCCCAGCATTTT. It yields the protein CASRVGGTQPQHF.

V and J are TRBV9 and TRBJ2-3; tentatively, D is TRBD2 (5 bases). The germline V and J ends were trimmed by 3 bases and 1 base, with 18 bases remaining between them. Germline lookup yields CDR1 SGDLS and CDR2 YYNGEE. CDR3 length equals 17 residues. The CDR3 DNA reads TGTGCCAGCAGCGGCCCTGAAGGCTGGCGGGGCACAGATACGCAGTATTTT. It codes for CASSGPEGWRGTDTQYF.

This clonotype was picked up a small number of times. This chain uses TRBV7-2 with TRBJ2-3; 9 bases are shared with TRBD2. CDR1 and CDR2 (germline): SGHTA, FQGNSA. The CDR3 contains 16 residues. V lost 2 bases and J lost 3; bases outside the gene matches: 6. The CDR3 protein is CASSLSLSGSTDTQYF. Here the CDR3 DNA reads TGTGCCAGCAGCTTATCCCTTAGCGGGAGTACAGATACGCAGTATTTT.

This chain joins TRBV3-1 and TRBJ2-3; the match to TRBD2 covers 10 bases. Germline V CDR1 and CDR2: LGHDT, YNNKEL (reference sequence). The CDR3 totals 17 residues. The V and J ends lost 3 bases and 1 base, in that order; junction bases with no gene match: 7. CDR3 sequence reads: CASSQGIAGGRTDTQYF. The CDR3 coding sequence is TGTGCCAGCAGCCAGGGTATAGCGGGGGGTCGCACAGATACGCAGTATTTT.

As concerns this clonotype: Germline is not matched at one junction end, which may reflect a read error. The CDR3 here is CASSATQGNYDYTF. The CDR3 region has the DNA TGCGCCAGCAGCGCCACACAGGGAAACTATGACTACACCTTC. J is TRBJ1-2 and V is TRBV4-1, with a tentative D call TRBD1 (6 bases). CDR3 size: 14 residues. Germline CDR1 and CDR2: MGHRA and YSYEKL.

This clonotype was detected a few times. The chain combines TRBV12-3 or TRBV12-4 with TRBJ2-1; 8 bases are shared with TRBD1. Germline trimming cut 5 bases from V and 5 bases from J; bases unmatched to any gene: 8. This CDR3 is 15 amino acids long. CDR3 DNA sequence: TGTGCCAGCAGTCCCCGACAGGGGATAAACAATGAGCAGTTCTTC. This gives the protein CASSPRQGINNEQFF.

This clonotype appeared a few times. The chain employs TRBV4-3 and TRBJ1-2; D not certain. The germline V gene encodes CDR1 LGHNA and CDR2 YSLEER. With 0 bases removed from V and 10 bases from J, the gap between germline ends came to 9 bases. The CDR3 loop spans 12 amino acids. CDR3 sequence: CASSQEGIHYTF. In DNA, the CDR3 is TGCGCCAGCAGCCAAGAGGGGATTCACTACACCTTC.

V and J are TRBV7-2 and TRBJ1-6; 10 nucleotides line up with TRBD1. The CDR3 extends over 16 amino acids. The germline CDR1 and CDR2 sequences are SGHTA and FQGNSA. The V segment lost 5 bases and the J segment 10 bases; nucleotides outside the gene matches: 11. The CDR3 DNA reads as TGTGCCAGCAGCGGGGCCGGGACAGGGGTGCGGTCACCCCTCCACTTT. Residues: CASSGAGTGVRSPLHF.

This rearrangement joins TRBV4-2 to TRBJ2-1; 10 nucleotides match TRBD2. This CDR3 region has 14 residues. Trimming at V came to 3 bases and at J to 11 bases, leaving 7 bases not matched to a gene. Germline assignment: CDR1 LGHNA and CDR2 YNFKEQ. As DNA, the CDR3 is TGTGCCAGCAGCCAGGAACCGGGACTAGCGAAGCAGTTCTTC. Protein product: CASSQEPGLAKQFF.